This T cell receptor beta chain was sequenced for a study of blood T cell repertoires in COVID-19. Method: immunoSEQ multiplex PCR; TCRdb's copy keeps in-frame clones and lacks some. The table records roughly 230,000 clones, 82% of them present only once. V lost 4 bases to trimming and J lost 2 bases; unmatched junction nucleotides: 8. This CDR3 contains 16 residues. CDR1 is SGHNT, CDR2 YYREEE, per germline (reference sequence). The sequencing input was PBMCs or T cells enriched from blood (not recorded which). The sequence came from a woman between 55 and 75 years old who had recovered from COVID-19. This chain uses TRBV5-4 with TRBJ2-1, with 8 bases fitting TRBD1. In DNA form, the CDR3 reads TGTGCCAGCAGCGTGGGACAGGTCCGTCCCTACAATGAGCAGTTCTTC. Protein sequence: CASSVGQVRPYNEQFF.